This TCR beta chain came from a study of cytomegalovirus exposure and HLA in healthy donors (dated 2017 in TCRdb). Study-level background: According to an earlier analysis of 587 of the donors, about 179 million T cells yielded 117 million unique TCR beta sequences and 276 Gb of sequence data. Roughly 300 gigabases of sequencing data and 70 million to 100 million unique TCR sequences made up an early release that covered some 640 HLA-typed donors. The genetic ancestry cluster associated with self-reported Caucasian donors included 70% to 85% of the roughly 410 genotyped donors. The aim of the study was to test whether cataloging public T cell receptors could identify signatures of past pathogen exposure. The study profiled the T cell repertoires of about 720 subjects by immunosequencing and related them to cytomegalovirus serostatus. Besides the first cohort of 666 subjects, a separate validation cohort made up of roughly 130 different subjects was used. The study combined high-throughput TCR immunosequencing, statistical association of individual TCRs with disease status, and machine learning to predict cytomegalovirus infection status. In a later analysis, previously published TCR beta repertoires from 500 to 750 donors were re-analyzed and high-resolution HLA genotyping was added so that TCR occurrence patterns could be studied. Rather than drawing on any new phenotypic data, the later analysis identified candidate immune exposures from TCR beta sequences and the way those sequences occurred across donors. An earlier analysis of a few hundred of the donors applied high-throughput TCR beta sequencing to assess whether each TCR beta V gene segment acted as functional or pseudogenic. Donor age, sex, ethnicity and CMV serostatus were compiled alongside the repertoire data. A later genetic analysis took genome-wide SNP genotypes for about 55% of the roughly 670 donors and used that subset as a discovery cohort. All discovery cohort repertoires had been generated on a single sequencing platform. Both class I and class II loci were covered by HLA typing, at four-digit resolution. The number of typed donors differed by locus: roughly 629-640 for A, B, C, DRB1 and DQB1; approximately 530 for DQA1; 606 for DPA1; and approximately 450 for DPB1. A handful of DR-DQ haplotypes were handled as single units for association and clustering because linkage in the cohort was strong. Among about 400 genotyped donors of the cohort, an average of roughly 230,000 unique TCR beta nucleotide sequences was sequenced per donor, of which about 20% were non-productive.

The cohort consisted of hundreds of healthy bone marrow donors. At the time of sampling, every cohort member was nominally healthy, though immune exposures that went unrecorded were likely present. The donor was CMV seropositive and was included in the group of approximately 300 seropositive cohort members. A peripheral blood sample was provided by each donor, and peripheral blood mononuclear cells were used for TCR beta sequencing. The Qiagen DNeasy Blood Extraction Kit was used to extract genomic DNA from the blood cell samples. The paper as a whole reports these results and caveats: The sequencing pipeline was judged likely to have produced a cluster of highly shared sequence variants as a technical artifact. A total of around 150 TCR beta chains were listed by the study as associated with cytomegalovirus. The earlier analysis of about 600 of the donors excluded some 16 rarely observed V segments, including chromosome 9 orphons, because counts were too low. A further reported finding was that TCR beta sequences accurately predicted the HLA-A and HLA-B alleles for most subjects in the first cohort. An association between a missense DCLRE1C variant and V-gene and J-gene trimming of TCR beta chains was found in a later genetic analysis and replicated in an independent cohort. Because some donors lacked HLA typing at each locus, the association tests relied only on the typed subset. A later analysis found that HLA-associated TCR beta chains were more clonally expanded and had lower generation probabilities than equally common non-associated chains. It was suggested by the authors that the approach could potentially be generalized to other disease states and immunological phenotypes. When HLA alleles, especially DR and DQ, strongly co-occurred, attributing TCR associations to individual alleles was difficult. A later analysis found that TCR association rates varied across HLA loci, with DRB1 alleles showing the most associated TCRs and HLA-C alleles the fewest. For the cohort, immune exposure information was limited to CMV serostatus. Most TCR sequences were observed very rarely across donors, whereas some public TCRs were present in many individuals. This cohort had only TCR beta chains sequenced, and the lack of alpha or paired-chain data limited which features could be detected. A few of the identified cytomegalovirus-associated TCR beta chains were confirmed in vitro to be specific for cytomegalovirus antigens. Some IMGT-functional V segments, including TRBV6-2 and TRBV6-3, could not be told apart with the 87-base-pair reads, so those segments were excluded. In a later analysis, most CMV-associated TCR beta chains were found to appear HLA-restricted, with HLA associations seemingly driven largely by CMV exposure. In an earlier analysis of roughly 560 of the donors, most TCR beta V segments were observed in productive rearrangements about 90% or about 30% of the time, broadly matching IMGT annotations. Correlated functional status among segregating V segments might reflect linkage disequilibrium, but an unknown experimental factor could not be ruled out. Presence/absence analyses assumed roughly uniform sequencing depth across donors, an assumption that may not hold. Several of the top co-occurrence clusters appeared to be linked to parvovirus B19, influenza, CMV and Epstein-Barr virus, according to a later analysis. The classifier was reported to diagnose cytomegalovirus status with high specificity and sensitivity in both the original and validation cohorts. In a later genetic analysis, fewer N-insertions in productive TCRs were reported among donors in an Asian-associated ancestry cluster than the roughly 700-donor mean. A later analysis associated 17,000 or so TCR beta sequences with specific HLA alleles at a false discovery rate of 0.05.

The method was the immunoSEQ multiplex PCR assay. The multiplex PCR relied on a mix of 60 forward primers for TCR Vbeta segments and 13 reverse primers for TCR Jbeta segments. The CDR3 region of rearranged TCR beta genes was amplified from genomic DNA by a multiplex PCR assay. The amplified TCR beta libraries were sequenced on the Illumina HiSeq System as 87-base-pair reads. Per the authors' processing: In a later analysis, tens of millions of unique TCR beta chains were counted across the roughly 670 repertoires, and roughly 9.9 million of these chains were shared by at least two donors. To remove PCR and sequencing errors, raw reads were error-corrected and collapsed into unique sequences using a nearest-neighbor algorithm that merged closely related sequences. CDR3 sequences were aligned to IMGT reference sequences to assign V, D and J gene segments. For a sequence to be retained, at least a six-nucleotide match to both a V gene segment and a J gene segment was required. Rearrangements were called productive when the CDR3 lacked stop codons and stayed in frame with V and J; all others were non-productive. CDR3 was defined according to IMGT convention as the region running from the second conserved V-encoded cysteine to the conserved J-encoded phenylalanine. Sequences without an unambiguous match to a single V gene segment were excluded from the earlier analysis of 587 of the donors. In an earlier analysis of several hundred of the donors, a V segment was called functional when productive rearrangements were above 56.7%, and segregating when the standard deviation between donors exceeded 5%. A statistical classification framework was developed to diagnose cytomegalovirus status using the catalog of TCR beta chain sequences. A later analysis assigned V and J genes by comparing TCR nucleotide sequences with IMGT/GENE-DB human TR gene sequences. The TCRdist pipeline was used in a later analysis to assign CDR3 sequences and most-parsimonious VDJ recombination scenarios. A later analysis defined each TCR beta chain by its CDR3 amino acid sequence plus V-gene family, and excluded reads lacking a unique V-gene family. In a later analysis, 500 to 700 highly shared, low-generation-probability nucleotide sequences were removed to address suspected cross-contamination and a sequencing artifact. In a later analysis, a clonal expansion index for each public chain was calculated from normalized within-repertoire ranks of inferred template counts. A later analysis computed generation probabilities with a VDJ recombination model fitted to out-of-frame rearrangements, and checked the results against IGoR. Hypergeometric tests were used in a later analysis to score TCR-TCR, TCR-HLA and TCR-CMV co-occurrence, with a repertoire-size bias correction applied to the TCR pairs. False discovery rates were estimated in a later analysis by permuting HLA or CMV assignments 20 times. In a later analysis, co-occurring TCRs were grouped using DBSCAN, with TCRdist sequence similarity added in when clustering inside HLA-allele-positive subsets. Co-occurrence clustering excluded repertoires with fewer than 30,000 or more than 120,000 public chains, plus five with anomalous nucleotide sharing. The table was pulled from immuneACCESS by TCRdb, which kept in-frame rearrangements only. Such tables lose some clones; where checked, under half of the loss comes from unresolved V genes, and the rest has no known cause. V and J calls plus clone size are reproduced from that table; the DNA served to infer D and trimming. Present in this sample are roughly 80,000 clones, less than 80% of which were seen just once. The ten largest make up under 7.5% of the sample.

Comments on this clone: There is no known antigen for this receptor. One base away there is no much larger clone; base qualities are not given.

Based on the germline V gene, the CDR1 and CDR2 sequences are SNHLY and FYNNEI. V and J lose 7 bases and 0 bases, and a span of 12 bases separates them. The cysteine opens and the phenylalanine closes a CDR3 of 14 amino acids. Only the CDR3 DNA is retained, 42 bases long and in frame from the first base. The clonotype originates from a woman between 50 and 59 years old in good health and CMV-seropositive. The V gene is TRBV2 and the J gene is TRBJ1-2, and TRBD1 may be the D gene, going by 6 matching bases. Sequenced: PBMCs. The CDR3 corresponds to CASIADSTNYGYTF. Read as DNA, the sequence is TGTGCCAGCATCGCGGACAGCACTAACTATGGCTACACCTTC.